The 18 T cell receptor beta chains below all came from one sample that was sequenced in a study of Ad26.COV2.S vaccination and SARS-CoV-2 variants. Assay: immunoSEQ multiplex PCR; the TCRdb copy retains only in-frame clones and omits some. This sample has about 350,000 clones, with 70% to 90% found just once. Treatment meaning: about 20 received Ad26.COV2.S at low or high dose, single or two shots; about five received placebo; per-sample allocation not given. Sampling happened 63 days after the first vaccine or placebo injection. The material was peripheral blood, obtained in a trial of Ad26.COV2.S vaccine versus placebo. The receptors originated from a person between 18 and 65 years old who received the Ad26.COV2.S COVID-19 vaccine or a placebo.

In the case of this clone: Other nucleotide sequences from this sample produce the same CDR3. This chain joins TRBV18 and TRBJ2-5; D gene ambiguous. Germline V gene lookup returns CDR1 KGHSH and CDR2 LQKENI. Trimming removed 3 bases from V and 2 bases from J, with 7 bases in between. This CDR3 is 13 amino acids long. The DNA of the CDR3 is TGTGCCAGCTCACCGGGATCTCAAGAGACCCAGTACTTC. It is translated as CASSPGSQETQYF. Full variable domain (rest looked up from reference TRBV18 and TRBJ2-5): NAGVMQNPRHLVRRRGQEARLRCSPMKGHSHVYWYRQLPEEGLKFMVYLQKENIIDESGMPKERFSAEFPKEGPSILRIQQVVRGDSAAYFCASSPGSQETQYFGPGTRLLVL.

CDR3 loop: CASSRGGETQYF. The CDR3 bases are TGTGCCAGCAGTCGGGGGGGTGAGACCCAGTACTTC. The chain uses TRBV12-3 or TRBV12-4 and TRBJ2-5, with 8 bases matching TRBD2. With 5 bases clipped from V and 5 bases from J, the junction kept 1 base outside the gene matches. The CDR3 has 12 amino acids.

This chain connects TRBV5-4 to TRBJ2-1; weak D call: TRBD2 (6 bases). Looked up from germline, CDR1 is SGHNT and CDR2 is YYREEE (reference sequence). With 2 bases removed from V and 8 bases from J, the gap between germline ends came to 17 bases. This CDR3 comprises 15 residues. The CDR3 region is CASSLPGREFHEQFF. The DNA of the CDR3 is TGTGCCAGCAGCTTACCCGGACGGGAGTTTCATGAGCAGTTCTTC.

The chain recombines TRBV10-3 with TRBJ2-2; 12 nucleotides match TRBD2. The germline V gene has CDR1 ENHRY and CDR2 SYGVKD. V gave up 6 bases and J gave up 6 bases; unmatched junction bases: 8. This CDR3 spans 16 amino acids. CDR3 sequence (DNA): TGTGCCATCAGCCAAAAAGGGACTAGCGGGCCCGGGGAGCTGTTTTTT. Its translation: CAISQKGTSGPGELFF.

This clone was detected once. The chain has TRBV5-4 and TRBJ2-1, with TRBD1 identical over 7 bases. The CDR3 is 15 amino acids. With 3 bases clipped from V and 2 bases from J, the junction kept 5 bases outside the gene matches. Germline CDR1 and CDR2: SGHNT and YYREEE (reference sequence). CDR3 in amino acids: CASSSGQQTYNEQFF. For the CDR3, the DNA is TGTGCCAGCAGCTCGGGACAGCAGACCTACAATGAGCAGTTCTTC.

This clone occurred many times. The chain is built from TRBV30 and TRBJ1-2, with no clear D. This CDR3 has 13 residues. The V gene's germline CDR1 is GTSNPN and CDR2 SVGIG (reference sequence). V lost 5 bases to trimming and J lost 7 bases, with 17 bases between them. The DNA for the CDR3 is TGTGCCTGGGGACGAATCGGTAGCATTGGCTACACCTTC. Protein sequence: CAWGRIGSIGYTF.

The rearrangement uses TRBV4-1 and TRBJ2-7, with D perhaps being TRBD1 or TRBD2 (5 bases each). Germline CDR1 is MGHRA and CDR2 is YSYEKL. The CDR3 covers 16 residues. V lost 8 bases and J lost 3, with 23 bases in between. As DNA, the CDR3 is TGCGCCAGCCGCCGGGACCGGGACGTTTTGAGCTACGAGCAGTACTTC. As protein: CASRRDRDVLSYEQYF.

The rearrangement joins TRBV5-4 to TRBJ2-3, with 7 bases lining up with TRBD1. With V trimmed by 4 bases and J by 6 bases, 5 bases remained unmatched. Germline CDR1 and CDR2: SGHNT and YYREEE (reference sequence). The CDR3 consists of 13 residues. As DNA, the CDR3 is TGTGCCAGCAGCGCTCCACAGGGGGATACGCAGTATTTT. Protein sequence: CASSAPQGDTQYF.

The rearrangement uses TRBV2 and TRBJ1-4, with D perhaps matching TRBD1 (5 bases). V was trimmed by 2 bases and J by 13 bases, leaving 8 bases between them. This CDR3 has 11 residues. CDR1 and CDR2 from the germline V gene are SNHLY and FYNNEI. CDR3 in amino acids: CASSERTILFF. CDR3 nucleotide sequence: TGTGCCAGCAGTGAAAGGACAATACTGTTTTTT.

This chain connects TRBV24-1 to TRBJ2-7; D is possibly TRBD1 (5 bases). Germline loops: CDR1 KGHDR, CDR2 SFDVKD. V was trimmed by 2 bases and J by 5 bases, leaving 9 bases between them. This CDR3 is built from 13 residues. The CDR3 sequence: CATSDSRQNEQYF. The CDR3 DNA follows: TGTGCCACCAGTGATTCACGACAGAACGAGCAGTACTTC.

CDR3: CASSLEQATGYTF. CDR3 nucleotides: TGCGCCAGCAGCTTGGAACAGGCGACGGGCTACACCTTC. The rearrangement links TRBV5-1 to TRBJ1-2; a possible D gene is TRBD1 (5 bases). The CDR3 extends over 13 amino acids. Germline CDR1 is SGHRS and CDR2 is YFSETQ. Between the trimmed V and J ends, which lost 0 bases and 8 bases, there was a span of 11 bases.

The genes are TRBV24-1 and TRBJ2-1; 8 bases align to TRBD2. This CDR3 has 15 residues. Trimming cost V 4 bases and J 7 bases; bases outside gene matches: 8. Germline V gene lookup returns CDR1 KGHDR and CDR2 SFDVKD. The CDR3 region has the DNA TGTGCCACCAGTGACCCGGGGCGGGGGGTGAATGAGCAGTTCTTC. As protein: CATSDPGRGVNEQFF.

The chain recombines TRBV7-2 with TRBJ2-3; 10 bases line up with TRBD1. Germline V gene sequence: CDR1 SGHTA, CDR2 FQGNSA. Trimming cost V 5 bases and J 0 bases; bases outside gene matches: 8. This CDR3 has 17 amino acids. Here the CDR3 DNA reads TGTGCCAGCAGCACCTCGACAGGGGGCGGGAGCACAGATACGCAGTATTTT. Its translation is CASSTSTGGGSTDTQYF.

CDR3 protein: CASSIPRGQGETQYF. CDR3 nucleotides: TGTGCCAGTAGTATCCCGCGGGGGCAGGGAGAGACCCAGTACTTC. This chain connects TRBV19 to TRBJ2-5; D perhaps matches TRBD2 (7 bases). CDR1 and CDR2 (germline): LNHDA, SQIVND (reference sequence). V shed 3 bases and J shed 4 bases, with 15 bases lying between them. The CDR3 loop spans 15 amino acids.

This clone appeared once. This chain joins TRBV28 and TRBJ1-5; possible D gene TRBD1, 6 bases. Germline-derived CDR1 and CDR2 are MDHEN and SYDVKM. Trimming removed 6 bases from V and 3 bases from J, with 15 bases in between. This CDR3 is 15 amino acids long. The CDR3 here is CASSSGQNNNQPQHF. The CDR3 DNA reads as TGTGCCAGCAGCTCCGGACAGAACAACAATCAGCCCCAGCATTTT.

This chain links TRBV5-1 with TRBJ2-2; D might be TRBD2 (6 bases). The germline V and J ends were trimmed by 0 bases and 3 bases, with 12 bases remaining between them. Germline loops: CDR1 SGHRS, CDR2 YFSETQ. The length of the CDR3 is 16 residues. The CDR3 region is CASSLASGSDTGELFF. CDR3 DNA: TGCGCCAGCAGCTTGGCTTCCGGGAGCGACACCGGGGAGCTGTTTTTT.

In this sample, this clone turned up once. This chain joins TRBV4-3 and TRBJ2-7; D unclear. CDR1 and CDR2 (germline): LGHNA, YSLEER. The CDR3 is made up of 14 amino acids. The V end was cut by 1 base, the J end by 1 base, with 8 bases between. DNA of the CDR3: TGCGCCAGCAGCCAAGCGGTGCTGTCCTACGAGCAGTACTTC. Translating it yields CASSQAVLSYEQYF.

This sequence joins TRBV3-1 (or the pseudogene TRBV3-2) and TRBJ1-6; 10 nucleotides agree with TRBD1. This CDR3 contains 15 residues. Germline trimming cut 7 bases from V and 7 bases from J; bases unmatched to any gene: 7. Germline V gene data show CDR1 as LGHDT and CDR2 as YNNKEL (reference sequence). The CDR3 spells CASTVLGQGNSPLHF. Written as DNA, the CDR3 is TGTGCCAGCACGGTCCTGGGACAGGGGAATTCACCCCTCCACTTT.